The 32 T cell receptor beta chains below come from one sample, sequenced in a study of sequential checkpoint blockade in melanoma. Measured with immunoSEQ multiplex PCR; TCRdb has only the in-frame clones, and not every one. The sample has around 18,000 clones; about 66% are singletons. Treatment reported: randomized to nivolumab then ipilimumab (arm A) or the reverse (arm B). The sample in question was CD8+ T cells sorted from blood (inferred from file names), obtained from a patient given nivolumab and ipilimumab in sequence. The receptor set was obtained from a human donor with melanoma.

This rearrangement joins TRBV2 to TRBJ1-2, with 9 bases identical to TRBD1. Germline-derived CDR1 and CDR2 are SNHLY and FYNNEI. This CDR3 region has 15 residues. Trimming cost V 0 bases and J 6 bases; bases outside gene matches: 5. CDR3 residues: CASSEADRGGDGYTF. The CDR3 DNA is TGTGCCAGCAGTGAAGCGGACAGGGGAGGCGATGGCTACACCTTC.

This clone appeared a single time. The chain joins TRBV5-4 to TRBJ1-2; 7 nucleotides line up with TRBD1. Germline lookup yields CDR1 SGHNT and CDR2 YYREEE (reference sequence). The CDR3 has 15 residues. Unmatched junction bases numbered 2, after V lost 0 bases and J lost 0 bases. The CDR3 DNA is TGTGCCAGCAGCTTGGCGACAGGGCCTAACTATGGCTACACCTTC. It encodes CASSLATGPNYGYTF.

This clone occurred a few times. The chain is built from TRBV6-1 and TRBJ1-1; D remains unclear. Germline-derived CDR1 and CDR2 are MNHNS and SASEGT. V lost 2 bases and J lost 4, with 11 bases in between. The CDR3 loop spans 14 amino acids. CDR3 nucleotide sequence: TGTGCCAGCAGTGAATCGGGTTATAGCACTGAAGCTTTCTTT. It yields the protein CASSESGYSTEAFF.

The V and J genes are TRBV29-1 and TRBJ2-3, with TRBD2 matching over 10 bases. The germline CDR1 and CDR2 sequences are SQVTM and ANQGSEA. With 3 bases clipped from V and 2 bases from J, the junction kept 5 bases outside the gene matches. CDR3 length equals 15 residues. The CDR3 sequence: CSVDGLAGVTDTQYF. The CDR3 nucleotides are TGCAGCGTTGATGGCCTAGCGGGGGTCACAGATACGCAGTATTTT.

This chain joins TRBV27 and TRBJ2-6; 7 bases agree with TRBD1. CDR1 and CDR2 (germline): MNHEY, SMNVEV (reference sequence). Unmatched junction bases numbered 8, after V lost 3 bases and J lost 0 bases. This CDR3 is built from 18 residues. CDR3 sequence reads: CASSFSGDSFSGANVLTF. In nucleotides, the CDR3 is TGTGCCAGCAGTTTTTCTGGGGACAGTTTCTCTGGGGCCAACGTCCTGACTTTC.

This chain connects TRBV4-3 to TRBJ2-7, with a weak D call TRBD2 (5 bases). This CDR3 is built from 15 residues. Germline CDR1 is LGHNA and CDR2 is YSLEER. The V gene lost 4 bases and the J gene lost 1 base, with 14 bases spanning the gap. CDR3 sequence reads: CASSPVRAASYEQYF. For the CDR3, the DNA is TGCGCCAGCAGCCCCGTGCGGGCAGCGTCCTACGAGCAGTACTTC.

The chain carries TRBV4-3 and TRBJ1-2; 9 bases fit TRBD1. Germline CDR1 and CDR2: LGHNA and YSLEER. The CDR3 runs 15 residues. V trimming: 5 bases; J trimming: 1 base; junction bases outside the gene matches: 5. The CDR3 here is CASSSRDRDNYGYTF. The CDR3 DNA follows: TGCGCCAGCAGCTCCCGGGACAGGGATAACTATGGCTACACCTTC.

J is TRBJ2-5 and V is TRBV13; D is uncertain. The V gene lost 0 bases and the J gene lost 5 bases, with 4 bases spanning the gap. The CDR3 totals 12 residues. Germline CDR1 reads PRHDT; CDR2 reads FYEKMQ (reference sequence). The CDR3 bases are TGTGCCAGCAGCTTAGGGCGGGAGACCCAGTACTTC. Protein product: CASSLGRETQYF.

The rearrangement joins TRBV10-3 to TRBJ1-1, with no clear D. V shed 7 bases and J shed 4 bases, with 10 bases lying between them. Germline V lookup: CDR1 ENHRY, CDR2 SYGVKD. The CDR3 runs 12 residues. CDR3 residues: CAINPGGTEAFF. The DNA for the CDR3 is TGTGCCATCAATCCAGGAGGCACTGAAGCTTTCTTT.

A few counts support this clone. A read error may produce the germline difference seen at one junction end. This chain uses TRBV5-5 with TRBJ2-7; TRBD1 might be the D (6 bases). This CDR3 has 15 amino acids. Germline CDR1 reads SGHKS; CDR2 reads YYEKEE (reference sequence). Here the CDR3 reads CASSQWTSSRGEQYF. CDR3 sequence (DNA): TGCGCCAGCAGCCAGTGGACATCAAGCAGGGGCGAGCAGTACTTC. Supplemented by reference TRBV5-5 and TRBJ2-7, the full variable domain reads DAGVTQSPTHLIKTRGQQVTLRCSPISGHKSVSWYQQVLGQGPQFIFQYYEKEERGRGNFPDRFSARQFPNYSSELNVNALLLGDSALYLCASSQWTSSRGEQYFGPGTRLTVT.

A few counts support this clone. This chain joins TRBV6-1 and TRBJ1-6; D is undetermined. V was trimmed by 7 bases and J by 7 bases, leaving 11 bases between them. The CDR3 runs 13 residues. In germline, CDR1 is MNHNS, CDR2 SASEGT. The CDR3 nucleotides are TGTGCCAGCACAAGAAGGGAGAATTCACCCCTCCACTTT. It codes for CASTRRENSPLHF.

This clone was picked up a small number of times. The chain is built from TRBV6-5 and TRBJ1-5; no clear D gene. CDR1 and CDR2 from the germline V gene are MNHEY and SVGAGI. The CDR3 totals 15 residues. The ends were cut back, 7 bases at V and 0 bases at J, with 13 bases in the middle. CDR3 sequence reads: CASIPSADSNQPQHF. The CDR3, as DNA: TGTGCCAGCATCCCTTCGGCGGATAGCAATCAGCCCCAGCATTTT.

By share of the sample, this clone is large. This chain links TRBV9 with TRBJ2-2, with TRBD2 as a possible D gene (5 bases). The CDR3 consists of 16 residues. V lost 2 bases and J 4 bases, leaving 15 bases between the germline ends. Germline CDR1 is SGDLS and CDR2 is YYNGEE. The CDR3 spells CASSVGRTVITGELFF. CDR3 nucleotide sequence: TGTGCCAGCAGCGTCGGTCGGACTGTTATCACCGGGGAGCTGTTTTTT.

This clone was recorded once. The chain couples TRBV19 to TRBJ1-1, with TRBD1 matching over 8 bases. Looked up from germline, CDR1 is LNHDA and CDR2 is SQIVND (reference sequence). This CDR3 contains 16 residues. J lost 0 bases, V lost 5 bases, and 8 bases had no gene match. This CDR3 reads CASSSWDRRLNTEAFF. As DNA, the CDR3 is TGTGCCAGTAGTTCCTGGGACAGGCGGCTGAACACTGAAGCTTTCTTT.

As DNA, the CDR3 is TGCGCCAGCAGCCACGAGCCGGGAAATCAGCCCCAGCATTTT. Translating it yields CASSHEPGNQPQHF. J is TRBJ1-5 and V is TRBV5-1; D uncertain. Deletions cut 4 bases from V and 4 bases from J, with 12 bases between. Germline V CDR1 and CDR2: SGHRS, YFSETQ. There are 14 residues in the CDR3.

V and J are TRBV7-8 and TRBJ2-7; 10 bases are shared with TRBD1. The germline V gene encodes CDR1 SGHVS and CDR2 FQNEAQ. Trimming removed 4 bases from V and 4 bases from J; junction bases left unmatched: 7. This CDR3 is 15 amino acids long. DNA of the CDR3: TGTGCCAGCAGCTCGACAGGGGGCCCTTATTACGAGCAGTACTTC. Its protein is CASSSTGGPYYEQYF.

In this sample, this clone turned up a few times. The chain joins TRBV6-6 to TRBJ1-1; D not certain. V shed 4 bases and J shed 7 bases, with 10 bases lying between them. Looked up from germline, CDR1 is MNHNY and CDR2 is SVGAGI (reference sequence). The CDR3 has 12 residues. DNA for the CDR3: TGTGCCAGCAGTTTTCCCTTGAGTGAAGCTTTCTTT. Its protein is CASSFPLSEAFF.

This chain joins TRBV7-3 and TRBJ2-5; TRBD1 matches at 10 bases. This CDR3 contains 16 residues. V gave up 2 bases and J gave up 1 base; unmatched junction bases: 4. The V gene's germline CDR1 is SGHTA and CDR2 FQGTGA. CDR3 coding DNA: TGTGCCAGCAGCTTATCCGGGACAGGGGTCCAAGAGACCCAGTACTTC. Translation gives CASSLSGTGVQETQYF.

The CDR3 DNA sequence: TGTGCCAGCAGCTTGGTTGCGTCCTACGAGCAGTACTTC. Translated: CASSLVASYEQYF. The chain links TRBV5-5 to TRBJ2-7; D gene ambiguous. The CDR3 spans 13 residues. Trimming removed 0 bases from V and 1 base from J, with 5 bases in between. The germline gives CDR1 SGHKS, CDR2 YYEKEE (reference sequence).

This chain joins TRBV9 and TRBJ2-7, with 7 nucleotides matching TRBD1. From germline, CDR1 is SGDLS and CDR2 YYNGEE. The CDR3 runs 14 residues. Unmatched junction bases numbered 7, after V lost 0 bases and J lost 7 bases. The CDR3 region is CASSVAYRGREQYF. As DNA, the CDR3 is TGTGCCAGCAGCGTAGCGTACAGGGGACGGGAGCAGTACTTC.

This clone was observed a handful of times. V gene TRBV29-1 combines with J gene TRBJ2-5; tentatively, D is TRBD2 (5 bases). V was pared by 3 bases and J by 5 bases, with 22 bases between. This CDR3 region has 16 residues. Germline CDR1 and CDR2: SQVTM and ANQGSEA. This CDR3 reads CSVDGLILRGPETQYF. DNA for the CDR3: TGCAGCGTTGATGGGTTGATCCTCCGGGGTCCGGAGACCCAGTACTTC.

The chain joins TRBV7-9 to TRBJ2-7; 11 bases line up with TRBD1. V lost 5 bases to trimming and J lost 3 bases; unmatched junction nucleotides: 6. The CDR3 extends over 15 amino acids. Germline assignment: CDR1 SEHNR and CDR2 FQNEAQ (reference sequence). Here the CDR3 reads CASSPGQGVFYEQYF. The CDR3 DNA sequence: TGTGCCAGCAGCCCGGGACAGGGGGTTTTCTACGAGCAGTACTTC.

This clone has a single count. CDR3 sequence reads: CASSKVSSVSYEQYF. CDR3 DNA: TGTGCCAGCAGCAAGGTGTCTAGCGTCTCCTACGAGCAGTACTTC. The chain recombines TRBV6-1 with TRBJ2-7, with a possible D match to TRBD2 (6 bases). The CDR3 loop spans 15 amino acids. CDR1 is MNHNS, CDR2 SASEGT, per germline. Trimming cost V 6 bases and J 0 bases, with 15 bases left between them.

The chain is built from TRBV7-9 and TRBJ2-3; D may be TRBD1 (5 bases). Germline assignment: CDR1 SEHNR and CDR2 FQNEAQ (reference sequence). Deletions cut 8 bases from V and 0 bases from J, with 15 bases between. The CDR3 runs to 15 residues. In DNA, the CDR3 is TGTGCCAGCTCCCCAGGGTGGATGAGCACAGATACGCAGTATTTT. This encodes CASSPGWMSTDTQYF.

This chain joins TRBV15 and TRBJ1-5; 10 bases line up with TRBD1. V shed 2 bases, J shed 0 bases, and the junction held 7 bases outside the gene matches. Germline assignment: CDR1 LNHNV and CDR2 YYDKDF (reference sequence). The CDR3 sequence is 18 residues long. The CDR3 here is CATSRSSGTGDSNQPQHF. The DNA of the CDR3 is TGTGCCACCAGCAGAAGTTCCGGGACAGGGGATAGCAATCAGCCCCAGCATTTT.

The CDR3 DNA is TGTGCCACCAGCAGAGATCACAGTCTCTATGGCTACACCTTC. Its protein is CATSRDHSLYGYTF. This sequence joins TRBV15 and TRBJ1-2; D ambiguous. The CDR3 is made up of 14 amino acids. Per germline, CDR1 LNHNV and CDR2 YYDKDF (reference sequence). Trimming took off 0 bases at V and 4 bases at J, with 9 bases between the two ends.

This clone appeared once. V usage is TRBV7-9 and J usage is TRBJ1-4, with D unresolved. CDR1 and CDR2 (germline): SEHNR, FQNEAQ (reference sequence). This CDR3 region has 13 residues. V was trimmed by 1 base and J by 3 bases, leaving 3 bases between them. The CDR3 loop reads CASSLEPNEKLFF. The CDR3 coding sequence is TGTGCCAGCAGCTTAGAGCCTAATGAAAAACTGTTTTTT.

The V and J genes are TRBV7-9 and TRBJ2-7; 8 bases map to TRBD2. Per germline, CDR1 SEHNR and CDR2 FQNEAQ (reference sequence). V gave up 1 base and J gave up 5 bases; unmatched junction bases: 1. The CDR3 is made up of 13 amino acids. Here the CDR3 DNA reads TGTGCCAGCAGCTTAGGGACTAGCAACGAGCAGTACTTC. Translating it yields CASSLGTSNEQYF.

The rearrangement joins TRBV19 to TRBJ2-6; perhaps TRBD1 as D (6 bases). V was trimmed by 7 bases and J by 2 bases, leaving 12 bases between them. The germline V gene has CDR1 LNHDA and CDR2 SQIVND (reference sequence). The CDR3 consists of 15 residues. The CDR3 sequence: CASKQDSAGANVLTF. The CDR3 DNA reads TGTGCCAGTAAACAGGACAGCGCTGGGGCCAACGTCCTGACTTTC.

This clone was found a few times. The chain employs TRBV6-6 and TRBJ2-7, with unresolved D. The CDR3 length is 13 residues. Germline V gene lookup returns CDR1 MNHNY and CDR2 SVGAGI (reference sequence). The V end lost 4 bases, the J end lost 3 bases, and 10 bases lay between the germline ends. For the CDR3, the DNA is TGTGCCAGCAGTTTCGAGGCGAGCTACGAGCAGTACTTC. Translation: CASSFEASYEQYF.

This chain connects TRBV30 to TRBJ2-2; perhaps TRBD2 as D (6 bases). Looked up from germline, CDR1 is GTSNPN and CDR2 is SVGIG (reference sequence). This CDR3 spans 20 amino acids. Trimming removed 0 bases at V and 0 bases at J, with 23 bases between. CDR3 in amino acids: CAWSVLQYYGGGANTGELFF. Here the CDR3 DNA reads TGTGCCTGGAGTGTACTTCAATACTACGGAGGCGGGGCGAACACCGGGGAGCTGTTTTTT.

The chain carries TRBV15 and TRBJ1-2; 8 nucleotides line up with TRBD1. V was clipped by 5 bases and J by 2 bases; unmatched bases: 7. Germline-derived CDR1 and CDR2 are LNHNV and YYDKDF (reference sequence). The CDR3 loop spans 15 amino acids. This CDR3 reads CATSRRDRLNYGYTF. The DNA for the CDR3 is TGTGCCACCAGCCGGAGGGACAGGTTAAACTATGGCTACACCTTC.